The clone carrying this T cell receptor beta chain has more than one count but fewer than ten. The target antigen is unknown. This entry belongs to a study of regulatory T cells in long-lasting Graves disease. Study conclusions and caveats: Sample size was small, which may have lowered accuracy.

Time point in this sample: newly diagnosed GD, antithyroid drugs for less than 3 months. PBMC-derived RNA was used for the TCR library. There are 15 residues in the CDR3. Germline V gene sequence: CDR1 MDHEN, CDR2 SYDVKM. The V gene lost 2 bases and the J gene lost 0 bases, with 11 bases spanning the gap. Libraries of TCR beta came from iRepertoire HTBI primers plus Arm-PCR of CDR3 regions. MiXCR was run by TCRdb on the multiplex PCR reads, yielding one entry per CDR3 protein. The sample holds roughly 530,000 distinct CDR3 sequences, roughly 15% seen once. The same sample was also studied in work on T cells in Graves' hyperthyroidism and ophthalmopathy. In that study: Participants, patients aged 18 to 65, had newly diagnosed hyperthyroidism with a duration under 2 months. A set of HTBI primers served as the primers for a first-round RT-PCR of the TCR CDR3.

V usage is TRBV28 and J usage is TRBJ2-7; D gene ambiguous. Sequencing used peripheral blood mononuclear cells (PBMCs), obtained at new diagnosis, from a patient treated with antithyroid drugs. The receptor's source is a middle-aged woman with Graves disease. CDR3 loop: CASSLRRLTSYEQYF. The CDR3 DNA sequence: TGTGCCAGCAGTTTAAGGCGTCTCACCTCCTACGAGCAGTACTTC.